What follows are 32 T cell receptor beta chains derived from one specimen sequenced in a study of blood T cell repertoires in COVID-19. Clones were sequenced by immunoSEQ multiplex PCR, and TCRdb holds only the in-frame ones, with some missing. The data contain about 73,000 clones, nearly 90% of them singletons. Sequencing was done on a sample of peripheral blood. The receptors shown here come from a man older than 75 with acute or convalescent COVID-19.

The chain has TRBV7-3 and TRBJ2-3, with TRBD2 identical over 7 bases. Germline loops: CDR1 SGHTA, CDR2 FQGTGA. The junction had 5 bases not matched to a gene; V was cut back by 4 bases and J by 7 bases. The CDR3 length is 13 residues. CDR3 amino acids: CASSSGLDYTQYF. The CDR3 nucleotides are TGTGCCAGCAGCTCAGGACTAGACTATACGCAGTATTTT.

The chain recombines TRBV19 with TRBJ2-2; D not resolved. Germline V lookup: CDR1 LNHDA, CDR2 SQIVND (reference sequence). Trimming removed 10 bases from V and 0 bases from J, with 21 bases in between. This CDR3 spans 17 amino acids. The CDR3 here is CATSSAVLPANTGELFF. In DNA, the CDR3 is TGTGCCACTTCTAGTGCAGTCCTGCCCGCGAACACCGGGGAGCTGTTTTTT.

The chain has TRBV30 and TRBJ2-7; no clear D. Germline CDR1 GTSNPN, CDR2 SVGIG (reference sequence). This CDR3 is built from 15 residues. Trimming left V 0 bases short and J 0 bases short, with 12 bases between. CDR3 bases: TGTGCCTGGAGTGTACTGGGCCTGAGCTCCTACGAGCAGTACTTC. It codes for CAWSVLGLSSYEQYF.

This clone was seen a handful of times. This chain joins TRBV23-1 and TRBJ1-5; no clear D gene. TRBV23-1 carries the ORF label, with uncertain function. This CDR3 is 15 amino acids long. The V gene lost 4 bases and the J gene lost 2 bases, with 12 bases spanning the gap. CDR3 loop: CASSLIPEGNQPQHF. The CDR3 coding sequence is TGCGCCAGCAGTCTCATACCCGAGGGCAATCAGCCCCAGCATTTT.

The chain is built from TRBV5-6 and TRBJ2-3; D perhaps matches TRBD2 (6 bases). The CDR3 is 15 residues long. CDR1 and CDR2 (germline): SGHDT, YYEEEE. The germline V and J ends were trimmed by 3 bases and 0 bases, with 11 bases remaining between them. CDR3 region: CASSSGLQSTDTQYF. The CDR3 nucleotides are TGTGCCAGCAGCTCGGGACTCCAGAGCACAGATACGCAGTATTTT.

The gene calls are TRBV7-8 and TRBJ1-6; a weak D match, TRBD1 (6 bases). CDR3 length equals 16 residues. Germline CDR1 and CDR2: SGHVS and FQNEAQ. Trimming took 4 bases from V and 4 from J, leaving 14 bases between them. The CDR3 loop reads CASSSYRAQYNSPLHF. In nucleotides, the CDR3 is TGTGCCAGCAGCTCTTACAGGGCACAATATAATTCACCCCTCCACTTT.

The V gene is TRBV7-9, the J gene TRBJ2-5; a possible D gene is TRBD1 (5 bases). Between the trimmed V and J ends, which lost 5 bases and 5 bases, there was a span of 9 bases. The germline CDR1 and CDR2 sequences are SEHNR and FQNEAQ (reference sequence). The CDR3 covers 12 residues. CDR3 in DNA: TGTGCCAGCAGCCCGAAGGGGGAGACCCAGTACTTC. It specifies CASSPKGETQYF.

This chain connects TRBV6-5 to TRBJ2-7, with TRBD2 matching 7 bases. Trimming at V came to 6 bases and at J to 5 bases, leaving 7 bases not matched to a gene. Germline assignment: CDR1 MNHEY and CDR2 SVGAGI. CDR3 length: 13 amino acids. The CDR3: CASSLWGGNEQYF. The CDR3 DNA sequence: TGTGCCAGCAGCCTCTGGGGGGGGAACGAGCAGTACTTC.

The chain carries TRBV30 and TRBJ1-4; 11 bases are a match to TRBD1. Trimming removed 4 bases from V and 8 bases from J; junction bases left unmatched: 9. CDR1 is GTSNPN, CDR2 SVGIG, per germline (reference sequence). The CDR3 is 15 residues long. The CDR3, as DNA: TGTGCCTGGACCAGGGACAGGGGGAGAGGGGAAAAACTGTTTTTT. Its protein product is CAWTRDRGRGEKLFF.

The chain couples TRBV7-8 to TRBJ1-2; D gene unclear. This CDR3 contains 12 residues. Trimming took 2 bases from V and 8 from J, leaving 9 bases between them. Germline V CDR1 and CDR2: SGHVS, FQNEAQ. Written as DNA, the CDR3 is TGTGCCAGCAGCTTATCTACGCGAGGCTACACCTTC. Translation: CASSLSTRGYTF. The full variable domain, rest sourced from reference TRBV7-8 and TRBJ1-2, is GAGVSQSPRYKVAKRGQDVALRCDPISGHVSLFWYQQALGQGPEFLTYFQNEAQLDKSGLPSDRFFAERPEGSVSTLKIQRTQQEDSAVYLCASSLSTRGYTFGSGTRLTVV.

The chain joins TRBV5-1 to TRBJ1-1; maybe TRBD1 (6 bases). Per germline, CDR1 SGHRS and CDR2 YFSETQ. Between the trimmed V and J ends, which lost 1 base and 1 base, there was a span of 14 bases. The CDR3 consists of 16 residues. The CDR3 DNA follows: TGCGCCAGCAGCTTGTTTAGGGGGAACCCGAACACTGAAGCTTTCTTT. Protein product: CASSLFRGNPNTEAFF.

The V call is TRBV9, the J call TRBJ2-1; a possible D gene is TRBD2 (5 bases). Germline-derived CDR1 and CDR2 are SGDLS and YYNGEE. The V gene lost 0 bases and the J gene lost 4 bases, with 11 bases spanning the gap. This CDR3 is 15 amino acids long. The CDR3 sequence: CASSVGGSGYNEQFF. In nucleotides, the CDR3 is TGTGCCAGCAGCGTAGGCGGGTCGGGGTACAATGAGCAGTTCTTC.

The chain uses TRBV30 and TRBJ1-1, with TRBD1 matching 10 bases. The CDR3 spans 14 residues. Looked up from germline, CDR1 is GTSNPN and CDR2 is SVGIG (reference sequence). J gave up 4 bases and V 3 bases, and 5 bases lay outside the gene matches. The CDR3 region is CAWRDRGQGTEAFF. CDR3 bases: TGTGCCTGGAGAGACAGGGGGCAGGGCACTGAAGCTTTCTTT. The full variable domain, its missing parts supplied by reference TRBV30 and TRBJ1-1, is SQTIHQWPATLVQPVGSPLSLECTVEGTSNPNLYWYRQAAGRGLQLLFYSVGIGQISSEVPQNLSASRPQDRQFILSSKKLLLSDSGFYLCAWRDRGQGTEAFFGQGTRLTVV.

The J gene is TRBJ2-2, the V gene TRBV19, with 7 bases aligning to TRBD2. CDR3 size: 14 residues. Germline V CDR1 and CDR2: LNHDA, SQIVND (reference sequence). The junction had 4 bases not matched to a gene; V was cut back by 7 bases and J by 2 bases. This chain's CDR3 is CASTGLTNTGELFF. CDR3 nucleotides: TGTGCCAGTACGGGACTAACAAACACCGGGGAGCTGTTTTTT.

The chain carries TRBV12-5 and TRBJ2-5; D might be TRBD1 (5 bases). The length of the CDR3 is 14 residues. Germline loops: CDR1 LGHNT, CDR2 FRNRAP. V lost 1 base and J lost 4, with 10 bases in between. The CDR3 region is CASGLGLQGETQYF. The DNA for the CDR3 is TGTGCTAGTGGTTTGGGTCTCCAGGGAGAGACCCAGTACTTC.

This sequence joins TRBV4-1 and TRBJ2-7, with 8 positions matching TRBD2. The V and J ends lost 2 bases and 0 bases, in that order; junction bases with no gene match: 6. From germline, CDR1 is MGHRA and CDR2 YSYEKL. This CDR3 has 16 residues. The CDR3 protein is CASSQFAGGSSYEQYF. The CDR3 coding sequence is TGCGCCAGCAGCCAATTTGCGGGAGGTAGCTCCTACGAGCAGTACTTC.

This clone was found many times. The CDR3 protein is CASSRPPGQGAGEQFF. The CDR3 DNA reads TGTGCCAGTAGTAGACCTCCGGGACAGGGGGCAGGGGAGCAGTTCTTC. The V call is TRBV19, the J call TRBJ2-1; 12 nucleotides agree with TRBD1. The trim removed 4 bases at V and 10 bases at J, leaving 11 bases unmatched. This CDR3 contains 16 residues. Germline CDR1 and CDR2: LNHDA and SQIVND (reference sequence).

The chain recombines TRBV2 with TRBJ1-1, with D uncertain. This CDR3 spans 14 amino acids. Germline values: CDR1 SNHLY, CDR2 FYNNEI. Trimming removed 6 bases at V and 0 bases at J, with 11 bases between. CDR3 sequence reads: CASSPGGLNTEAFF. The CDR3 DNA reads as TGTGCCAGCAGCCCGGGAGGGTTGAACACTGAAGCTTTCTTT.

The rearrangement joins TRBV5-4 to TRBJ2-1; 10 bases map to TRBD2. Germline CDR1 is SGHNT and CDR2 is YYREEE (reference sequence). This CDR3 contains 14 residues. V lost 0 bases, J lost 10 bases, and 4 bases stayed unmatched. CDR3 protein: CASSLGLLAGEQFF. DNA of the CDR3: TGTGCCAGCAGCTTGGGACTACTAGCGGGGGAGCAGTTCTTC.

The V gene is TRBV19, the J gene TRBJ1-2; D not resolved. From germline, CDR1 is LNHDA and CDR2 SQIVND (reference sequence). CDR3 size: 13 residues. Trimming cost V 5 bases and J 8 bases, with 15 bases left between them. CDR3 coding DNA: TGTGCCAGTAGTCCAATACATGGGGAGGGCTACACCTTC. Its translation: CASSPIHGEGYTF.

The gene calls are TRBV10-3 and TRBJ1-3, with TRBD1 matching 9 bases. Trimming cost V 11 bases and J 4 bases; bases outside gene matches: 3. The CDR3 consists of 12 residues. CDR1 and CDR2 (germline): ENHRY, SYGVKD. The chain's CDR3 is CAGTGLGNTIYF. The CDR3 nucleotides read TGTGCCGGGACAGGGCTCGGAAACACCATATATTTT.

The rearrangement joins TRBV9 to TRBJ1-6; 7 bases fit TRBD1. This CDR3 has 14 amino acids. Germline CDR1 and CDR2: SGDLS and YYNGEE. After removal of 3 bases from V and 9 bases from J, the junction contained 6 bases not matched to a gene. CDR3 sequence reads: CASSARQGGSPLHF. In DNA form, the CDR3 reads TGTGCCAGCAGCGCCCGACAGGGTGGTTCACCCCTCCACTTT.

This sequence joins TRBV5-1 and TRBJ1-2, with a tentative D call TRBD1 (6 bases). V was pared by 3 bases and J by 5 bases, with 11 bases between. There are 13 residues in the CDR3. The germline V gene has CDR1 SGHRS and CDR2 YFSETQ. The CDR3: CASSSTGGYGYTF. Here the CDR3 DNA reads TGCGCCAGCAGCTCGACAGGCGGGTATGGCTACACCTTC. The full variable domain, rest sourced from reference TRBV5-1 and TRBJ1-2, is KAGVTQTPRYLIKTRGQQVTLSCSPISGHRSVSWYQQTPGQGLQFLFEYFSETQRNKGNFPGRFSGRQFSNSRSEMNVSTLELGDSALYLCASSSTGGYGYTFGSGTRLTVV.

This clone appeared once. The rearrangement uses TRBV5-1 and TRBJ1-1; D is unresolved. CDR3 length: 11 residues. Germline V gene data show CDR1 as SGHRS and CDR2 as YFSETQ. V dropped 0 bases and J dropped 7 bases, with 4 bases sitting between them. The CDR3 sequence is CASSLEHEAFF. The CDR3 region has the DNA TGCGCCAGCAGCTTGGAACATGAAGCTTTCTTT.

The chain links TRBV6-5 to TRBJ2-7; 7 bases map to TRBD2. Germline CDR1 MNHEY, CDR2 SVGAGI. J was trimmed by 2 bases and V by 6 bases; bases with no gene match: 10. This CDR3 is built from 15 residues. As DNA, the CDR3 is TGTGCCAGCAGCTCCGGGGCGGGAGTGACCTACGAGCAGTACTTC. The encoded protein is CASSSGAGVTYEQYF.

The chain couples TRBV2 to TRBJ2-7; D not resolved. CDR1 is SNHLY, CDR2 FYNNEI, per germline. This CDR3 has 15 amino acids. V shed 5 bases and J shed 0 bases, with 14 bases lying between them. CDR3 in amino acids: CASSPSGWSSYEQYF. CDR3 DNA: TGTGCCAGCAGTCCCTCCGGGTGGAGCTCCTACGAGCAGTACTTC.

The rearrangement uses TRBV7-9 and TRBJ1-2, with D unclear. Looked up from germline, CDR1 is SEHNR and CDR2 is FQNEAQ (reference sequence). This CDR3 is 13 amino acids long. The germline V and J ends were trimmed by 2 bases and 8 bases, with 12 bases remaining between them. CDR3: CASSLRGFDGYTF. The CDR3 nucleotides read TGTGCCAGCAGCTTAAGAGGGTTCGACGGCTACACCTTC. Full variable domain (remainder filled in from reference TRBV7-9 and TRBJ1-2): DTGVSQNPRHKITKRGQNVTFRCDPISEHNRLYWYRQTLGQGPEFLTYFQNEAQLEKSRLLSDRFSAERPKGSFSTLEIQRTEQGDSAMYLCASSLRGFDGYTFGSGTRLTVV.

The sample holds one count of this clone. The J gene is TRBJ2-7, the V gene TRBV18; D is perhaps TRBD2 (5 bases). Germline CDR1 is KGHSH and CDR2 is LQKENI. With 4 bases removed from V and 8 bases from J, the gap between germline ends came to 15 bases. The CDR3 is 13 amino acids. In DNA, the CDR3 is TGTGCCAGCTCACAGTTGATAAGGGAGCAGCAGTACTTC. It translates to CASSQLIREQQYF.

This chain uses TRBV5-1 with TRBJ1-6; a weak D match, TRBD1 (6 bases). V was clipped by 1 base and J by 10 bases, with 18 bases between them. This CDR3 is built from 16 residues. Germline V CDR1 and CDR2: SGHRS, YFSETQ. Here the CDR3 DNA reads TGCGCCAGCAGCTTGAGCTTACAGGGAAGTAAATCACCCCTCCACTTT. This encodes CASSLSLQGSKSPLHF. Variable domain in full (rest from reference TRBV5-1 and TRBJ1-6): KAGVTQTPRYLIKTRGQQVTLSCSPISGHRSVSWYQQTPGQGLQFLFEYFSETQRNKGNFPGRFSGRQFSNSRSEMNVSTLELGDSALYLCASSLSLQGSKSPLHFGNGTRLTVT.

The chain links TRBV5-1 to TRBJ2-1; D perhaps matches TRBD1 (5 bases). Germline CDR1 and CDR2: SGHRS and YFSETQ. Trimming took 0 bases from V and 2 from J, leaving 9 bases between them. The CDR3 loop spans 15 amino acids. CDR3 DNA sequence: TGCGCCAGCAGCTTGGCGCAGGGTCCCTACAATGAGCAGTTCTTC. Encoded protein: CASSLAQGPYNEQFF.

The rearrangement links TRBV6-1 to TRBJ1-5, with 7 bases that match TRBD1. Germline values: CDR1 MNHNS, CDR2 SASEGT. The CDR3 covers 16 residues. The junction had 7 bases not matched to a gene; V was cut back by 4 bases and J by 1 base. CDR3 protein: CASSGGQDWSNQPQHF. The CDR3 bases are TGTGCCAGCAGTGGAGGACAGGATTGGAGCAATCAGCCCCAGCATTTT.

The V and J genes are TRBV30 and TRBJ1-2, with 9 bases that match TRBD1. J was trimmed by 11 bases and V by 1 base; bases with no gene match: 11. Germline values: CDR1 GTSNPN, CDR2 SVGIG (reference sequence). This CDR3 is 14 amino acids long. CDR3 coding DNA: TGTGCCTGGAGTGACTTGGGACAGGGAATAGAATACACCTTC. Protein product: CAWSDLGQGIEYTF.